The 27 T cell receptor beta chains below were found in one sample sequenced in a study of cytomegalovirus exposure and HLA in healthy donors. The PCR contained 60 Vbeta and 13 Jbeta primers. Repertoires were generated with immunoSEQ multiplex PCR, while TCRdb's copy carries only in-frame clones and drops some. The sample has under 150,000 clones; 8.9% are singletons. The sequencing input was PBMCs. The receptors stem from a woman between 35 and 50 years old in good health and CMV-seropositive.

The genes are TRBV5-6 and TRBJ2-3, with a possible D match to TRBD2 (6 bases). V was pared by 3 bases and J by 5 bases, with 22 bases between. CDR3 length equals 17 residues. Germline loops: CDR1 SGHDT, CDR2 YYEEEE. CDR3 in amino acids: CASSWPPGRGGGDTQYF. The CDR3 coding sequence is TGTGCCAGCAGCTGGCCCCCGGGACGGGGAGGAGGAGATACGCAGTATTTT.

There are a few counts of this clone. The chain is built from TRBV5-1 and TRBJ2-7; 7 bases are a match to TRBD1. This CDR3 has 13 amino acids. The germline CDR1 and CDR2 sequences are SGHRS and YFSETQ. Germline trimming cut 4 bases from V and 0 bases from J; bases unmatched to any gene: 1. The chain's CDR3 is CASSRQGSYEQYF. CDR3 nucleotide sequence: TGCGCCAGCAGCCGACAGGGCTCCTACGAGCAGTACTTC. Supplemented by reference TRBV5-1 and TRBJ2-7, the full variable domain reads KAGVTQTPRYLIKTRGQQVTLSCSPISGHRSVSWYQQTPGQGLQFLFEYFSETQRNKGNFPGRFSGRQFSNSRSEMNVSTLELGDSALYLCASSRQGSYEQYFGPGTRLTVT.

The genes are TRBV5-1 and TRBJ2-3, with TRBD1 matching 7 bases. With V trimmed by 4 bases and J by 2 bases, 13 bases remained unmatched. The germline gives CDR1 SGHRS, CDR2 YFSETQ. The CDR3 is 17 residues long. For the CDR3, the DNA is TGCGCCAGCAGCCCTACCCCACCGGGACAGCTCACAGATACGCAGTATTTT. Translated, it gives CASSPTPPGQLTDTQYF.

This chain links TRBV19 with TRBJ1-5; no definite D call. CDR1 LNHDA and CDR2 SQIVND come from the germline V gene (reference sequence). Trimming stripped 4 bases from V and 4 bases from J, with 5 bases between. This CDR3 comprises 12 residues. The CDR3 DNA reads TGTGCCAGTAGTACGGGAAATCAGCCCCAGCATTTT. Protein sequence: CASSTGNQPQHF.

V usage is TRBV9 and J usage is TRBJ1-2, with D possibly TRBD1 on 5 matching bases. V was cut by 5 bases and J by 0 bases, with 14 bases left in between. The length of the CDR3 is 15 residues. CDR1 and CDR2 from the germline V gene are SGDLS and YYNGEE. The CDR3 sequence: CASSSLPTANYGYTF. The DNA of the CDR3 is TGTGCCAGCAGTAGTTTGCCGACAGCTAACTATGGCTACACCTTC.

The CDR3 coding sequence is TGTGCCACCTCTTCGGGGTCGCAGCCCCAGCATTTT. Translating it yields CATSSGSQPQHF. The chain is built from TRBV15 and TRBJ1-5; no clear D gene. V was clipped by 8 bases and J by 7 bases, with 12 bases between them. The CDR3 spans 12 residues. The germline V gene has CDR1 LNHNV and CDR2 YYDKDF (reference sequence).

V gene TRBV6-6 combines with J gene TRBJ1-1; D call uncertain. The CDR3 loop spans 13 amino acids. Trimming removed 2 bases at V and 1 base at J, with 5 bases between. Germline-derived CDR1 and CDR2 are MNHNY and SVGAGI (reference sequence). In DNA form, the CDR3 reads TGTGCCAGCAGTTACATTCAGAACACTGAAGCTTTCTTT. Translated: CASSYIQNTEAFF.

This clone was counted a few times. The V gene is TRBV5-4, the J gene TRBJ1-2; no definite D call. In germline, CDR1 is SGHNT, CDR2 YYREEE (reference sequence). The CDR3 sequence is 14 residues long. With 4 bases removed from V and 7 bases from J, the gap between germline ends came to 17 bases. The CDR3 DNA is TGTGCCAGCAGCACCCTCGGTGCCTCTGTTGGCTACACCTTC. Its translation: CASSTLGASVGYTF.

V gene TRBV5-1 combines with J gene TRBJ1-1, with D possibly matching TRBD1 (6 bases). The CDR3 is made up of 14 amino acids. The V gene's germline CDR1 is SGHRS and CDR2 YFSETQ. With 3 bases removed from V and 1 base from J, the gap between germline ends came to 10 bases. The CDR3 region is CASSWGPGNTEAFF. CDR3 DNA: TGCGCCAGCAGCTGGGGGCCAGGGAACACTGAAGCTTTCTTT.

The V call is TRBV7-9, the J call TRBJ1-6; D is perhaps TRBD1 (5 bases). Trimming took 4 bases from V and 9 from J, leaving 16 bases between them. The CDR3 spans 15 residues. In germline, CDR1 is SEHNR, CDR2 FQNEAQ (reference sequence). CDR3 protein: CASSSPGQGGSPLHF. The CDR3 coding sequence is TGTGCCAGCAGCTCTCCTGGGCAGGGCGGTTCACCCCTCCACTTT.

This clone was detected a few times. The J gene is TRBJ2-3, the V gene TRBV29-1, with 15 bases fitting TRBD2. Per the germline V gene, CDR1 is SQVTM and CDR2 is ANQGSEA. This CDR3 contains 17 residues. The V and J ends lost 4 bases and 6 bases, in that order; junction bases with no gene match: 11. CDR3 amino acids: CSVVGTSGGPSMDTQYF. CDR3 in DNA: TGCAGCGTTGTCGGGACTAGCGGGGGGCCCAGCATGGATACGCAGTATTTT.

This chain links TRBV5-8 with TRBJ2-1; D is ambiguous. Between the trimmed V and J ends, which lost 9 bases and 7 bases, there was a span of 17 bases. The CDR3 spans 13 residues. CDR1 is SGHTS, CDR2 YDEGEE, per germline. The CDR3 DNA follows: TGTGCCACCCAGCTCTCCGGCGGAAATGAGCAGTTCTTC. Protein product: CATQLSGGNEQFF.

There are a few counts of this clone. For the CDR3, the DNA is TGTGCCAGCTCACTCGACAGGGGGCAGAACATTCAGTACTTC. It encodes CASSLDRGQNIQYF. The chain employs TRBV18 and TRBJ2-4, with 10 bases identical to TRBD1. The CDR3 has 14 amino acids. Germline V gene data show CDR1 as KGHSH and CDR2 as LQKENI. V lost 4 bases, J lost 7 bases, and 4 bases stayed unmatched.

The rearrangement uses TRBV19 and TRBJ2-5, with D maybe TRBD1 (5 bases). Trimming removed 1 base at V and 0 bases at J, with 9 bases between. This CDR3 has 15 residues. The V gene's germline CDR1 is LNHDA and CDR2 SQIVND (reference sequence). The CDR3 bases are TGTGCCAGTAGTATAGGGGGCCAGTACCAAGAGACCCAGTACTTC. This encodes CASSIGGQYQETQYF.

This clone was seen a few times. The chain employs TRBV5-4 and TRBJ2-7; 7 positions agree with TRBD1. The CDR3 covers 15 residues. V gave up 4 bases and J gave up 0 bases; unmatched junction bases: 7. Germline CDR1 and CDR2: SGHNT and YYREEE (reference sequence). The CDR3 protein is CASSPDRRNSYEQYF. The CDR3 coding sequence is TGTGCCAGCAGCCCGGACAGGAGAAACTCCTACGAGCAGTACTTC. Full variable domain (outside the CDR3, taken from reference TRBV5-4 and TRBJ2-7): ETGVTQSPTHLIKTRGQQVTLRCSSQSGHNTVSWYQQALGQGPQFIFQYYREEENGRGNFPPRFSGLQFPNYSSELNVNALELDDSALYLCASSPDRRNSYEQYFGPGTRLTVT.

This clone has just a few counts. The chain recombines TRBV5-6 with TRBJ2-1, with TRBD2 matching over 12 bases. Germline CDR1 and CDR2: SGHDT and YYEEEE. This CDR3 is built from 15 residues. Unmatched junction bases numbered 6, after V lost 4 bases and J lost 7 bases. CDR3 DNA sequence: TGTGCCAGCAGCCTAGCGGGGGGGGCGGGGAATGAGCAGTTCTTC. Protein sequence: CASSLAGGAGNEQFF. Full variable domain (rest looked up from reference TRBV5-6 and TRBJ2-1): DAGVTQSPTHLIKTRGQQVTLRCSPKSGHDTVSWYQQALGQGPQFIFQYYEEEERQRGNFPDRFSGHQFPNYSSELNVNALLLGDSALYLCASSLAGGAGNEQFFGPGTRLTVL.

Worth noting for this clone: The junction and the germline gene differ at one end; a read error may be behind it. The chain recombines TRBV2 with TRBJ1-2, with TRBD1 matching 9 bases. CDR1 and CDR2 (germline): SNHLY, FYNNEI. The CDR3 is 13 residues long. The DNA of the CDR3 is TGTGCCAGCAGTCTTGGGACAGGGCCTGGCTACCCCTTC. Translation: CASSLGTGPGYPF.

This clone occurred a few times. The chain uses TRBV2 and TRBJ1-4; a weak D match, TRBD1 (5 bases). The CDR3 totals 13 residues. V was shortened by 8 bases and J by 6 bases, with 13 bases between the two germline ends. Looked up from germline, CDR1 is SNHLY and CDR2 is FYNNEI. CDR3 DNA sequence: TGTGCCAGCCTAAGGGGTAGGGATGAAAAACTGTTTTTT. Its translation: CASLRGRDEKLFF.

This clone was counted only a few times. V and J are TRBV5-1 and TRBJ2-2; TRBD1 agrees at 7 bases. After removal of 4 bases from V and 1 base from J, the junction contained 4 bases not matched to a gene. CDR3 length equals 15 residues. Germline CDR1 and CDR2: SGHRS and YFSETQ. CDR3 bases: TGCGCCAGCAGCGAAGGGGGCATGAACACCGGGGAGCTGTTTTTT. Residues: CASSEGGMNTGELFF.

The chain uses TRBV5-1 and TRBJ2-5; maybe TRBD1 (6 bases). Germline V gene lookup returns CDR1 SGHRS and CDR2 YFSETQ. Trimming pared 2 bases from V and 1 base from J, leaving 9 bases between. The CDR3 has 14 amino acids. CDR3 amino acids: CASSLGDIQETQYF. CDR3 bases: TGCGCCAGCAGCTTAGGGGACATCCAAGAGACCCAGTACTTC.

Comments on this clone: Compared with germline, one end of the junction differs, possibly owing to a read error. This chain connects TRBV11-2 to TRBJ1-1, with D uncertain. The CDR3 sequence is 11 residues long. Per germline, CDR1 SGHAT and CDR2 FQNNGV. CDR3 sequence (DNA): TGTGCCAGCAGCTTAGGTACTGAAGCTTTTTTT. Translated: CASSLGTEAFF.

This clone was picked up a small number of times. The chain uses TRBV18 and TRBJ2-5, with unresolved D. Germline CDR1 is KGHSH and CDR2 is LQKENI. The CDR3 length is 14 residues. Trimming removed 6 bases from V and 0 bases from J, with 11 bases in between. The CDR3 nucleotides are TGTGCCAGCTCCCCCTTCCGAGACCAAGAGACCCAGTACTTC. Amino acid sequence: CASSPFRDQETQYF.

This chain links TRBV10-3 with TRBJ2-7, with a weak D call TRBD2 (5 bases). CDR3 length: 12 amino acids. V lost 6 bases and J 5 bases, leaving 11 bases between the germline ends. CDR1 is ENHRY and CDR2 is SYGVKD in the germline V gene. Here the CDR3 reads CAISQLRDEQYF. The CDR3 bases are TGTGCCATCAGCCAGTTGCGGGACGAGCAGTACTTC.

The chain couples TRBV6-1 to TRBJ1-3; D is ambiguous. V was shortened by 6 bases and J by 8 bases, with 20 bases between the two germline ends. Germline V CDR1 and CDR2: MNHNS, SASEGT. The CDR3 runs to 15 residues. CDR3 sequence: CASREQPDYQYTIYF. Here the CDR3 DNA reads TGTGCCAGCAGGGAGCAACCCGATTATCAGTACACCATATATTTT.

This rearrangement joins TRBV27 to TRBJ2-2; D possibly corresponds to TRBD2 (5 bases). Germline CDR1 is MNHEY and CDR2 is SMNVEV (reference sequence). The ends were cut back, 1 base at V and 0 bases at J, with 18 bases in the middle. The CDR3 has 19 amino acids. CDR3 nucleotide sequence: TGTGCCAGCAGTTTATTCGCCATTCGCCGGACTGCGAACACCGGGGAGCTGTTTTTT. It codes for CASSLFAIRRTANTGELFF.

The chain recombines TRBV7-9 with TRBJ2-6; D uncertain. The V gene lost 3 bases and the J gene lost 4 bases, with 4 bases spanning the gap. Germline values: CDR1 SEHNR, CDR2 FQNEAQ (reference sequence). The length of the CDR3 is 13 residues. Here the CDR3 reads CASSLGGANVLTF. In nucleotides, the CDR3 is TGTGCCAGCAGCTTGGGCGGGGCCAACGTCCTGACTTTC.

The rearrangement links TRBV7-2 to TRBJ1-2; 9 nucleotides match TRBD1. The CDR3 covers 16 residues. Unmatched junction bases numbered 15, after V lost 5 bases and J lost 8 bases. Looked up from germline, CDR1 is SGHTA and CDR2 is FQGNSA. DNA of the CDR3: TGTGCCAGCAGCCACCCAACTACAGGGGGCGCCGGGGGCTACACCTTC. Translation gives CASSHPTTGGAGGYTF.